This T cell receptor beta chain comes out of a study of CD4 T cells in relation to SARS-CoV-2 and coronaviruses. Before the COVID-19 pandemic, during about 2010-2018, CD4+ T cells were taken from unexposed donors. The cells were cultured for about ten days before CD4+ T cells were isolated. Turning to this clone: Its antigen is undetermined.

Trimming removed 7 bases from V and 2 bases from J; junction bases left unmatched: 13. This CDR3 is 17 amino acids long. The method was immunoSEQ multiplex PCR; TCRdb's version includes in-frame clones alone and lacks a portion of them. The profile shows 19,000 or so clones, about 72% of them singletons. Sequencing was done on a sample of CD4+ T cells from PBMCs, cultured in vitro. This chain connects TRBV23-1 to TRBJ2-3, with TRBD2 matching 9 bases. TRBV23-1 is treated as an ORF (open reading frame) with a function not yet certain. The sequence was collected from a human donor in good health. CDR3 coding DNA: TGCGCCAGCACGGGGCTAGCGGGATTTGCGTTCACAGATACGCAGTATTTT. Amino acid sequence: CASTGLAGFAFTDTQYF.